This TCR beta chain was retrieved from a study of T cells in Graves' hyperthyroidism and ophthalmopathy. Overall study results and limits: The model made its ophthalmopathy prediction, and onset followed a median about 6 months later.

This clonotype occurred many times. As yet, its antigen is unknown. Uncontrolled infection, other autoimmune disease, pregnancy or lactation led to exclusion. Template material for amplifying TCR beta CDR3 regions consisted of RNA transcripts. First-round RT-PCR with HTBI primers amplified the TCR CDR3 region. MiXCR, run by TCRdb on the multiplex PCR reads, gives a single entry per CDR3 protein. The sample carries 220,000 or so distinct CDR3 sequences, approximately 16% recorded once. There are 14 residues in the CDR3. Trimming took off 0 bases at V and 0 bases at J, with 6 bases between the two ends. Germline V gene data show CDR1 as MNHEY and CDR2 as SMNVEV (reference sequence).

Input material: blood. V is TRBV27 and J is TRBJ2-7, with D hard to call. The sequence was collected from a woman under 30 with Graves' ophthalmopathy. CDR3 nucleotide sequence: TGTGCCAGCAGTTTATCGTCTAGCTCCTACGAGCAGTACTTC. This codes for CASSLSSSSYEQYF.